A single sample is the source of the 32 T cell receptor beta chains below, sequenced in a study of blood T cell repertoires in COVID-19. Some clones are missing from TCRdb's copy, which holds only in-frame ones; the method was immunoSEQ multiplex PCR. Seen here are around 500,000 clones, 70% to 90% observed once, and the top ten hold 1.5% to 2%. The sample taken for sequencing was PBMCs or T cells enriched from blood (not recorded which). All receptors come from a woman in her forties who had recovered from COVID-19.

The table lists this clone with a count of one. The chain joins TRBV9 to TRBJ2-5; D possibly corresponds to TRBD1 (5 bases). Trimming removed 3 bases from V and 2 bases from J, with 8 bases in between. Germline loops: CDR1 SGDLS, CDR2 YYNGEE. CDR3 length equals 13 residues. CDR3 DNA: TGTGCCAGCAGCGGGAGACAGCAAGAGACCCAGTACTTC. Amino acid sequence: CASSGRQQETQYF.

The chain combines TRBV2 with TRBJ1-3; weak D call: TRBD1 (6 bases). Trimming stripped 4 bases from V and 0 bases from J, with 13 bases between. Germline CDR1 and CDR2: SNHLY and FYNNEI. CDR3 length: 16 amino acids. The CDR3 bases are TGTGCCAGCAGTGTTCTGGACAGCGGCTCTGGAAACACCATATATTTT. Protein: CASSVLDSGSGNTIYF.

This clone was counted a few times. The CDR3 spells CASSPTQGPNYGYTF. The CDR3 DNA reads as TGTGCCAGCAGCCCCACGCAGGGGCCAAACTATGGCTACACCTTC. The chain employs TRBV4-2 and TRBJ1-2; a weak D match, TRBD1 (6 bases). CDR1 and CDR2 (germline): LGHNA, YNFKEQ. Trimming stripped 4 bases from V and 2 bases from J, with 14 bases between. This CDR3 is built from 15 residues.

CDR3 residues: CASSSSQGAYADTQYF. The DNA for the CDR3 is TGTGCCAGCAGCAGCTCACAGGGGGCGTACGCAGATACGCAGTATTTT. This sequence joins TRBV7-2 and TRBJ2-3; 9 bases agree with TRBD1. Germline V lookup: CDR1 SGHTA, CDR2 FQGNSA. CDR3 length: 16 residues. Unmatched junction bases numbered 10, after V lost 5 bases and J lost 4 bases.

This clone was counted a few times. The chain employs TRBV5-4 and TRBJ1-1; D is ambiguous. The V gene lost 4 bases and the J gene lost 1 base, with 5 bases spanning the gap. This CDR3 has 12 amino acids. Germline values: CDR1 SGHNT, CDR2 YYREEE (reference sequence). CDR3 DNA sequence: TGTGCCAGCAGCCCAGAGAACACTGAAGCTTTCTTT. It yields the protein CASSPENTEAFF.

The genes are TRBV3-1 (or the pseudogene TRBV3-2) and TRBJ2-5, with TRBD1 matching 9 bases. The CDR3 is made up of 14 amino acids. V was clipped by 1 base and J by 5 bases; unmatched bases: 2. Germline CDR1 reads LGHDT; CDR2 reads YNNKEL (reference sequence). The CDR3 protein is CASSQVGQGETQYF. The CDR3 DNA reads TGTGCCAGCAGCCAAGTCGGACAGGGGGAGACCCAGTACTTC.

The chain's CDR3 is CASSSPGQSSGANVLTF. In nucleotides, the CDR3 is TGTGCCAGCAGTTCACCGGGACAGAGCTCTGGGGCCAACGTCCTGACTTTC. The V call is TRBV27, the J call TRBJ2-6; 7 bases are a match to TRBD1. V shed 4 bases, J shed 0 bases, and the junction held 6 bases outside the gene matches. This CDR3 is 17 amino acids long. Germline V gene sequence: CDR1 MNHEY, CDR2 SMNVEV (reference sequence).

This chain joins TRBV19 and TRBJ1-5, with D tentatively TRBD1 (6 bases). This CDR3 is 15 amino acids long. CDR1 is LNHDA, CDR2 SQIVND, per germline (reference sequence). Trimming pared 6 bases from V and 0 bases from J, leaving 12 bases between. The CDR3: CASSITGHSNQPQHF. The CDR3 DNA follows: TGTGCCAGTAGCATCACAGGGCATAGCAATCAGCCCCAGCATTTT.

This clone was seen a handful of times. The DNA for the CDR3 is TGTGCCAGCAGCCAAGGGCTTGGGCAGCCCCCCAACTATGGCTACACCTTC. Amino acid sequence: CASSQGLGQPPNYGYTF. This chain joins TRBV14 and TRBJ1-2, with D unclear. The CDR3 is 17 residues long. The germline V and J ends were trimmed by 1 base and 2 bases, with 17 bases remaining between them. Germline V CDR1 and CDR2: SGHDN, FVKESK.

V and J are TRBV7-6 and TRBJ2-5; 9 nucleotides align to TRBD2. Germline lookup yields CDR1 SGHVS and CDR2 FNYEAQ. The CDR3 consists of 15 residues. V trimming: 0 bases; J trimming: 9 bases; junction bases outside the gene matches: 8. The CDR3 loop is CASSLAASGTGSQYF. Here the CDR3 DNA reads TGTGCCAGCAGCTTAGCCGCTAGCGGGACCGGGTCCCAGTACTTC. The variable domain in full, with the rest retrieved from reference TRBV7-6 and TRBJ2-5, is GAGVSQSPRYKVTKRGQDVALRCDPISGHVSLYWYRQALGQGPEFLTYFNYEAQQDKSGLPNDRFSAERPEGSISTLTIQRTEQRDSAMYRCASSLAASGTGSQYFGPGTRLLVL.

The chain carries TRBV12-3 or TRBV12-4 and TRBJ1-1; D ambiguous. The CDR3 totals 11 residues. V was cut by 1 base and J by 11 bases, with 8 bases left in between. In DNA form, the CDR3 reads TGTGCCAGCAGTTTAGGTCAAGCGGCTTTCTTT. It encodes CASSLGQAAFF.

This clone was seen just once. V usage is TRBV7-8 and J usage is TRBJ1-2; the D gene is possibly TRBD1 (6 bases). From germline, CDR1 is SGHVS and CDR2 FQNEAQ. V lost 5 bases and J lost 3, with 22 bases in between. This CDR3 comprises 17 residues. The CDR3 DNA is TGTGCCAGCAGCCTACTCAGGGGAAAGGGGAGGGACTATGGCTACACCTTC. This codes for CASSLLRGKGRDYGYTF.

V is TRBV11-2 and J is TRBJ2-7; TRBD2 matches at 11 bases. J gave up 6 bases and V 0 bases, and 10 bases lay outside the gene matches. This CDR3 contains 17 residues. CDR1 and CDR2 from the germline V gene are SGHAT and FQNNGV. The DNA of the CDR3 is TGTGCCAGCAGCTTAGATCTGGTTACTAGCGGGAGAACCGAGCAGTACTTC. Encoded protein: CASSLDLVTSGRTEQYF.

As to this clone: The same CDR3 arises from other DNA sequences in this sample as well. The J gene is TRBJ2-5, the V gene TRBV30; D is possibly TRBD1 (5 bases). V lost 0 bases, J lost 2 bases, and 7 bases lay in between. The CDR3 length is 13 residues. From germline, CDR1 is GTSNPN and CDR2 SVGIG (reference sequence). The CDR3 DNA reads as TGTGCCTGGAGTGTAGGGGTGCAAGAGACCCAGTACTTC. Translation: CAWSVGVQETQYF.

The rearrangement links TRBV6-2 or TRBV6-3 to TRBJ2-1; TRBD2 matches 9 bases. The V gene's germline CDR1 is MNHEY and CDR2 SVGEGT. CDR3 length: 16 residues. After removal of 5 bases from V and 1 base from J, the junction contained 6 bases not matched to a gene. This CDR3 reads CASSLPLAGSYNEQFF. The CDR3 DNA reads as TGTGCCAGCAGTCTACCTCTAGCGGGATCCTACAATGAGCAGTTCTTC.

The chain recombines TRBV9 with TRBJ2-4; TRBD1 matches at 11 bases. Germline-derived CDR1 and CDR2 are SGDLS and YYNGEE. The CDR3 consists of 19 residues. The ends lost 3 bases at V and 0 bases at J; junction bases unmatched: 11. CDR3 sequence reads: CASSGGQGASFLAKNIQYF. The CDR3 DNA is TGTGCCAGCAGCGGTGGACAGGGGGCGAGCTTCCTAGCCAAAAACATTCAGTACTTC.

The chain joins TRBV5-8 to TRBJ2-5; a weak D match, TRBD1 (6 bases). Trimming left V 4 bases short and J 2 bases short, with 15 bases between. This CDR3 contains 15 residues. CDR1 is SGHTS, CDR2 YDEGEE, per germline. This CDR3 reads CASSAWGQDQETQYF. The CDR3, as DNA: TGTGCCAGCAGCGCTTGGGGGCAGGATCAAGAGACCCAGTACTTC.

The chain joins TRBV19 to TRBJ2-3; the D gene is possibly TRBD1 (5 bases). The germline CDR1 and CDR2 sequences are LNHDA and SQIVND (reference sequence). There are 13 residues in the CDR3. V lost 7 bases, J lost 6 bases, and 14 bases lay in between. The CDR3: CASNSFKGDTQYF. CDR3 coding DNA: TGTGCCAGTAATTCGTTTAAGGGGGATACGCAGTATTTT.

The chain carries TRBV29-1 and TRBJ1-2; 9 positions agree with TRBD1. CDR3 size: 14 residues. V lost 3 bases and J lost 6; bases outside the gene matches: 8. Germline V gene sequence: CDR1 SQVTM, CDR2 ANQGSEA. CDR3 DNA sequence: TGCAGCGTTGAGGGGGACAGGGTATATCATGGCTACACCTTC. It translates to CSVEGDRVYHGYTF.

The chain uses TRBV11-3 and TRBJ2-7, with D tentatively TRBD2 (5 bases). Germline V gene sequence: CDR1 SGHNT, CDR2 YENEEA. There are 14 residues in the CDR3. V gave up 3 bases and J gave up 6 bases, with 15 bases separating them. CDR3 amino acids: CASSLGSEASEQYF. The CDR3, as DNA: TGTGCCAGCAGCTTGGGTAGCGAAGCGTCCGAGCAGTACTTC.

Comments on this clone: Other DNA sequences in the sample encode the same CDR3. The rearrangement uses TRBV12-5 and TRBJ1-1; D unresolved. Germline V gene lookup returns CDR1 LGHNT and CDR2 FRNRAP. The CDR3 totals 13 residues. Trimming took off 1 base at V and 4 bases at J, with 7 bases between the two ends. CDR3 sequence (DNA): TGTGCTAGTGGTTTGGATGCAGGCACTGAAGCTTTCTTT. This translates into CASGLDAGTEAFF.

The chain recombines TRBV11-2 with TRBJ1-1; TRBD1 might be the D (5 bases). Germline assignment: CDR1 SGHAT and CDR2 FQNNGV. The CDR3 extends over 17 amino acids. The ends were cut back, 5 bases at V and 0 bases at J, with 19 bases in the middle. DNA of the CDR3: TGTGCCAGCAGCCCCAGTGCATTAGCAGGGATGAACACTGAAGCTTTCTTT. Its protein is CASSPSALAGMNTEAFF.

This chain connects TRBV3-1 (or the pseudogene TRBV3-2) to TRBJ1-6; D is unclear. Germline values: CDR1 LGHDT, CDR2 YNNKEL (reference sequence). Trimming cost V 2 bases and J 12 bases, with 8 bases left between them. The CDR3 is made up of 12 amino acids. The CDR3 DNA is TGTGCCAGCAGCCAATCCGGGAGACCCCTCCACTTT. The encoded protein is CASSQSGRPLHF.

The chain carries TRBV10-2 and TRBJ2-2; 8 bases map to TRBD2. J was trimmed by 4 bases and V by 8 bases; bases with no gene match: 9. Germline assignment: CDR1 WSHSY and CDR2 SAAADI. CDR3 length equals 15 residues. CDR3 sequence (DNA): TGCGCCAGCTCCTCCAGCGGGAGAGGCACCGGGGAGCTGTTTTTT. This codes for CASSSSGRGTGELFF.

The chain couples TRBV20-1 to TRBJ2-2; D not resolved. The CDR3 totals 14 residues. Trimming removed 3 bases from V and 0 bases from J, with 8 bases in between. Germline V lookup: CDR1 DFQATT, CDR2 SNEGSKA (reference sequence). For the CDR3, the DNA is TGCAGTGCTAGTCCCCCTTCGAACACCGGGGAGCTGTTTTTT. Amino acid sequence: CSASPPSNTGELFF.

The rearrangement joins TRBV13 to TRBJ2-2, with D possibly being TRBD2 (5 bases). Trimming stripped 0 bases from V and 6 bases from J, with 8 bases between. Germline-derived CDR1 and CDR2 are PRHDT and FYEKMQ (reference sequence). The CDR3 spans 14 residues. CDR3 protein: CASSLGLEAGELFF. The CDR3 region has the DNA TGTGCCAGCAGCTTAGGGTTGGAGGCCGGGGAGCTGTTTTTT.

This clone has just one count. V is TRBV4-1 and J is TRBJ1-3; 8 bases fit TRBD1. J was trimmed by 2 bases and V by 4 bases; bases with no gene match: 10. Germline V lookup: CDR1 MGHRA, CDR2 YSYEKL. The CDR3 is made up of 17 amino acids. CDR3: CASSPDRVKLAGNTIYF. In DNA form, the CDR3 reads TGCGCCAGCAGCCCGGACAGGGTCAAATTGGCTGGAAACACCATATATTTT.

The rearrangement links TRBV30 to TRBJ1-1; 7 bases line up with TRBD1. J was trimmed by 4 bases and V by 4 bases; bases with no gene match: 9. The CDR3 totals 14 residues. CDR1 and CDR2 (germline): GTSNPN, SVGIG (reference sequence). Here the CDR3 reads CAWTATGWSTEAFF. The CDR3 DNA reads TGTGCCTGGACCGCGACAGGGTGGAGCACTGAAGCTTTCTTT.

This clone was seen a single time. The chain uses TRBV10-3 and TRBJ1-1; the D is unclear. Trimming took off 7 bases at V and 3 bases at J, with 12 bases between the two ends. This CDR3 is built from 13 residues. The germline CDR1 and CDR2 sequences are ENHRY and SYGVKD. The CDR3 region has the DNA TGTGCCATCAACGGAGGAAGGGACACTGAAGCTTTCTTT. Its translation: CAINGGRDTEAFF.

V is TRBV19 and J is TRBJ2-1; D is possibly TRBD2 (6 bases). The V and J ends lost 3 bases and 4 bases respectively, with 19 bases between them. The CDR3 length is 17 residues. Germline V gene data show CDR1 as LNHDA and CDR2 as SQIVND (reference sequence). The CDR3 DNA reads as TGTGCCAGTAGTATGACCGGGACTCCTTGGAGATACAATGAGCAGTTCTTC. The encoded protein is CASSMTGTPWRYNEQFF. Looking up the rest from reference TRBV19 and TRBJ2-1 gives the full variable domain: DGGITQSPKYLFRKEGQNVTLSCEQNLNHDAMYWYRQDPGQGLRLIYYSQIVNDFQKGDIAEGYSVSREKKESFPLTVTSAQKNPTAFYLCASSMTGTPWRYNEQFFGPGTRLTVL.

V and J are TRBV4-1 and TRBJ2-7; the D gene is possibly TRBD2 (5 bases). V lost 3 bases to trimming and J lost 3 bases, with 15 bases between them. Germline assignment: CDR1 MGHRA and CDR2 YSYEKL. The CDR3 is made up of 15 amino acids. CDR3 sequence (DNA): TGCGCCAGCAGCCAGGAGGCCTTGGACTTCTACGAGCAGTACTTC. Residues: CASSQEALDFYEQYF.

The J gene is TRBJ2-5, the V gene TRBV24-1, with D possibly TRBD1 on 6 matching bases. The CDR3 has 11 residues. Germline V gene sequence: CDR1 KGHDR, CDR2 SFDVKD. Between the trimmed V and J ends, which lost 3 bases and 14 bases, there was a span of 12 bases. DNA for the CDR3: TGTGCCACCAGTGATGGGTTACAGGGATACTTC. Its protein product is CATSDGLQGYF.